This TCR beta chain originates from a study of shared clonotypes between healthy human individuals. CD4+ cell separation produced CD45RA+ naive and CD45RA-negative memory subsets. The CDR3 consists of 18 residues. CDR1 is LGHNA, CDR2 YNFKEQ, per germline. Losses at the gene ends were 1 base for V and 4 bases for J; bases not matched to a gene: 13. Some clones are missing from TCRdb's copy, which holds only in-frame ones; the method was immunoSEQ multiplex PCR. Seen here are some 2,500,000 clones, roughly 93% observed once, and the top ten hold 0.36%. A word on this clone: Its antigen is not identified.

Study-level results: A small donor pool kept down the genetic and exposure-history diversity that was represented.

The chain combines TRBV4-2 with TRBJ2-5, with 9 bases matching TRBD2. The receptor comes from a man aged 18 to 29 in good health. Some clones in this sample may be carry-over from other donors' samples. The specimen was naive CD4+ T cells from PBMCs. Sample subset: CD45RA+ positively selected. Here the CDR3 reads CASSQGTAGAGGRETQYF. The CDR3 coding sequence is TGTGCCAGCAGCCAAGGGACAGCGGGAGCGGGGGGTCGAGAGACCCAGTACTTC.